This entry lists 10 T cell receptor beta chains sequenced from one sample in a study of technical replicates of blood from a handful of donors. Some clones are missing from TCRdb's copy, which holds only in-frame ones; the method was immunoSEQ multiplex PCR. The sample includes about 68,000 clones, about 97% of them seen just once. Sequenced: T cells isolated from PBMCs. The source is a human donor in good health.

The CDR3 sequence: CASMTGMNTEAFF. DNA for the CDR3: TGTGCCAGTATGACAGGGATGAACACTGAAGCTTTCTTT. The rearrangement uses TRBV27 and TRBJ1-1, with 7 nucleotides matching TRBD1. The germline V gene has CDR1 MNHEY and CDR2 SMNVEV (reference sequence). This CDR3 contains 13 residues. Trimming took 9 bases from V and 0 from J; bases not matched to a gene: 4.

This CDR3 is CASSLPGFSGNTIYF. In nucleotides, the CDR3 is TGTGCCAGCAGTTTACCCGGGTTCTCTGGAAACACCATATATTTT. The genes are TRBV28 and TRBJ1-3; unclear D gene. The V gene lost 2 bases and the J gene lost 0 bases, with 8 bases spanning the gap. The germline CDR1 and CDR2 sequences are MDHEN and SYDVKM. The CDR3 is made up of 15 amino acids. The variable domain in full, completed from reference TRBV28 and TRBJ1-3, reads DVKVTQSSRYLVKRTGEKVFLECVQDMDHENMFWYRQDPGLGLRLIYFSYDVKMKEKGDIPEGYSVSREKKERFSLILESASTNQTSMYLCASSLPGFSGNTIYFGEGSWLTVV.

This chain joins TRBV19 and TRBJ2-7, with a tentative D call TRBD1 (5 bases). Germline values: CDR1 LNHDA, CDR2 SQIVND (reference sequence). The length of the CDR3 is 12 residues. V lost 5 bases to trimming and J lost 2 bases, with 7 bases between them. Here the CDR3 DNA reads TGTGCCAGTAGTCGGACAACCTACGAGCAGTACTTC. It codes for CASSRTTYEQYF. Using reference TRBV19 and TRBJ2-7 for the parts outside the CDR3, the full variable domain is DGGITQSPKYLFRKEGQNVTLSCEQNLNHDAMYWYRQDPGQGLRLIYYSQIVNDFQKGDIAEGYSVSREKKESFPLTVTSAQKNPTAFYLCASSRTTYEQYFGPGTRLTVT.

V and J are TRBV10-2 and TRBJ1-2, with D uncertain. Trimming cost V 0 bases and J 9 bases, with 14 bases left between them. Per the germline V gene, CDR1 is WSHSY and CDR2 is SAAADI. The CDR3 totals 14 residues. The CDR3 DNA sequence: TGCGCCAGCAGTGAGTCCCCTCCCACTAGGAGCTACACCTTC. It translates to CASSESPPTRSYTF.

This chain connects TRBV11-2 to TRBJ2-4, with 7 bases that match TRBD2. Germline CDR1 reads SGHAT; CDR2 reads FQNNGV. The CDR3 has 14 residues. Trimming cost V 3 bases and J 7 bases; bases outside gene matches: 6. CDR3 loop: CASSFGGSSNIQYF. In DNA, the CDR3 is TGTGCCAGCAGCTTCGGCGGGAGTAGCAACATTCAGTACTTC.

This chain connects TRBV9 to TRBJ2-3; 8 bases fit TRBD2. V shed 0 bases and J 3 bases; nucleotides not matched to a gene: 6. CDR3 length: 16 residues. Germline V CDR1 and CDR2: SGDLS, YYNGEE. The chain's CDR3 is CASSVDSGSWTDTQYF. The DNA for the CDR3 is TGTGCCAGCAGCGTAGACAGCGGGAGTTGGACAGATACGCAGTATTTT.

The V and J genes are TRBV30 and TRBJ2-5; 7 bases are shared with TRBD2. The CDR3 is 14 residues long. V lost 0 bases and J lost 3; bases outside the gene matches: 4. Per the germline V gene, CDR1 is GTSNPN and CDR2 is SVGIG (reference sequence). DNA of the CDR3: TGTGCCTGGAGTGTATTTCGGGGGGAAGAGACCCAGTACTTC. Protein sequence: CAWSVFRGEETQYF.

V gene TRBV28 combines with J gene TRBJ1-1; D might be TRBD1 (6 bases). The CDR3 is 14 amino acids. V was trimmed by 6 bases and J by 4 bases, leaving 15 bases between them. Germline V gene data show CDR1 as MDHEN and CDR2 as SYDVKM. As DNA, the CDR3 is TGTGCCAGCAGCCTCTACAGGGAGTCCACTGAAGCTTTCTTT. This translates into CASSLYRESTEAFF.

With regard to this clone: One junction end disagrees with the germline gene, perhaps due to a read error. The chain has TRBV6-6 and TRBJ2-1; TRBD1 matches 11 bases. Per germline, CDR1 MNHNY and CDR2 SVGAGI (reference sequence). The CDR3 consists of 12 residues. The CDR3 is CACRDRGIEQFF. The CDR3 DNA reads as TGTGCCTGCAGGGACAGGGGGATTGAGCAGTTCTTC.

V and J are TRBV11-2 and TRBJ2-5; D is unresolved. There are 13 residues in the CDR3. CDR1 is SGHAT and CDR2 is FQNNGV in the germline V gene. Trimming cost V 4 bases and J 5 bases, with 11 bases left between them. CDR3 amino acids: CASSSTIRETQYF. In DNA form, the CDR3 reads TGTGCCAGCAGCTCGACAATAAGGGAGACCCAGTACTTC.